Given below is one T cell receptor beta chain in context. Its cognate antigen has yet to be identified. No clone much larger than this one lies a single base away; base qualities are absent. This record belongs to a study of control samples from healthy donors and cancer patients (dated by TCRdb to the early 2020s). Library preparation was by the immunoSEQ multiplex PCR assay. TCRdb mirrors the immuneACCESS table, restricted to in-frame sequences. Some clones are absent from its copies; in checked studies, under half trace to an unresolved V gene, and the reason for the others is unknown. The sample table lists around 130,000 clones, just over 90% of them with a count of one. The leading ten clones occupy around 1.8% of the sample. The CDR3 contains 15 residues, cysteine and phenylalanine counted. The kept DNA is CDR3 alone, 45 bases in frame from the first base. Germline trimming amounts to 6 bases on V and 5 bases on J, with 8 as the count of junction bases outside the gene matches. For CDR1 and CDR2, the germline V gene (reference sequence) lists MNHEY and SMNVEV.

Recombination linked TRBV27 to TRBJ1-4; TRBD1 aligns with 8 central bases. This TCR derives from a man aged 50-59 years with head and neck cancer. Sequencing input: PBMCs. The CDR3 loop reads CASRDRVWGNEKLFF. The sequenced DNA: TGTGCCAGCAGGGACAGGGTATGGGGGAATGAAAAACTGTTTTTT. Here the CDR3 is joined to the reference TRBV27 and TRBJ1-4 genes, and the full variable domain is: EAQVTQNPRYLITVTGKKLTVTCSQNMNHEYMSWYRQDPGLGLRQIYYSMNVEVTDKGDVPEGYKVSRKEKRNFPLILESPSPNQTSLYFCASRDRVWGNEKLFFGSGTQLSVL.